This TCR beta chain stems from a study of cytomegalovirus exposure and HLA in healthy donors. As concerns this clone: The antigen is not known.

The study ran its PCR with 60 Vbeta and 13 Jbeta primers. Assay: immunoSEQ multiplex PCR; the TCRdb copy retains only in-frame clones and omits some. The sample contains about 120,000 clones, roughly two thirds of which appear only once. Looked up from germline, CDR1 is SEHNR and CDR2 is FQNEAQ (reference sequence). The CDR3 has 11 amino acids. V was trimmed by 5 bases and J by 4 bases, leaving 4 bases between them. General study results and limits: Generally TCR sequences proved uncommon, though certain public TCRs appeared in numerous donors.

This chain connects TRBV7-9 to TRBJ2-3; D not certain. The specimen was PBMCs. This receptor was taken from a man aged 25 to 45 in good health and CMV-seropositive. The CDR3 DNA follows: TGTGCCAGCAGCCAATCAGATACGCAGTATTTT. Residues: CASSQSDTQYF.